These T cell receptor beta chains were read from a single sample in a study of tumor and adjacent non-tumor tissue in lung cancer. Via MiXCR, TCRdb re-called the multiplex PCR reads, giving one row per CDR3 protein. The table lists tens of thousands of distinct CDR3 sequences, 55% to 70% of them singletons. The sample taken for sequencing was distant non-tumor lung tissue. The source is a woman in her fifties or sixties with non-small cell lung cancer. The CDR3 runs from the conserved cysteine through the conserved F or W. A D gene is named only where the DNA matches it firmly. The size of a clone is reported for some rows only, either as once, few or many, or as a class for expanded clones.

J gene,V gene,D gene,clone size,CDR3 protein,CDR3 DNA
TRBJ2-3,TRBV28,-,-,CVSSLYPPTDTQYF,TGTGTCAGCAGTTTATATCCTCCTACAGATACGCAGTATTTT
TRBJ1-1,TRBV6-6,TRBD1,-,CASRGVQGAEVWIEAFF,TGTGCCAGCAGAGGGGTACAGGGGGCTGAGGTTTGGATTGAAGCTTTCTTT
TRBJ1-1,TRBV29-1,-,-,CSVMRRNINTEAFF,TGCAGCGTTATGAGACGGAATATTAACACTGAAGCTTTCTTT
TRBJ1-1,TRBV4-1,-,-,CASSQDRYRVNTEVFF,TGCGCCAGCAGCCAAGATCGCTACAGGGTGAACACTGAAGTTTTCTTT
TRBJ1-1,TRBV5-1,-,-,CASSSRVSGTEAFF,TGCGCCAGCAGCTCCAGGGTTTCTGGCACTGAAGCTTTCTTT
TRBJ1-6,TRBV20-1,TRBD1,many,CSARTGTVHWPLHF,TGCAGTGCTAGAACCGGGACAGTCCATTGGCCCCTCCACTTT
TRBJ1-5,TRBV20-1,-,-,CRASQVQLDQPQHF,TGCAGAGCTAGTCAGGTACAGCTTGATCAGCCCCAGCATTTT
TRBJ1-6,TRBV20-1,-,-,CSARRIGIVSRTEQGSPLHF,TGCAGTGCTCGACGAATTGGGATCGTGTCTCGGACGGAGCAGGGATCACCCCTCCACTTT
TRBJ2-1,TRBV15,-,-,CATSRDRGSHNEQFF,TGTGCCACCAGCAGAGACCGCGGCAGCCACAATGAGCAGTTCTTC
TRBJ2-3,TRBV12-3/TRBV12-4,TRBD2,-,CASSLLAGSTDTQYF,TGTGCCAGCAGTTTGCTAGCGGGAAGCACAGATACGCAGTATTTT
TRBJ1-5,TRBV19,-,many,CASSIRTPDQPQHF,TGTGCCAGTAGTATCAGGACACCAGATCAGCCCCAGCATTTT
TRBJ1-5,TRBV12-3/TRBV12-4,TRBD1,many,CASTEDRGGDQPQHF,TGTGCCAGCACCGAGGACAGGGGAGGAGATCAGCCCCAGCATTTT
TRBJ2-5,TRBV3-1,TRBD2,once,CASSQDRLAGGTQYF,TGTGCCAGCAGCCAAGATCGCCTAGCGGGGGGGACCCAGTACTTC
TRBJ2-1,TRBV12-3/TRBV12-4,TRBD1,-,CASTRTGGIYNEQFF,TGTGCCAGCACCCGGACAGGGGGCATCTACAATGAGCAGTTCTTC
TRBJ2-3,TRBV11-1,-,once,CASRKRVQFATGTQYF,TGTGCCAGCCGCAAAAGGGTACAGTTTGCAACAGGTACGCAGTATTTT
TRBJ2-1,TRBV6-1,TRBD1,-,CASSAPGTGGHNKQFF,TGTGCCAGCAGTGCACCCGGGACAGGGGGACACAATAAGCAATTCTTC
TRBJ1-5,TRBV29-1,TRBD1,many,CSVADRGGFNAQHF,TGCAGCGTAGCGGACAGGGGAGGGTTTAATGCCCAGCATTTT
TRBJ1-1,TRBV11-2,-,-,CVSSLAPCGILNTEAFF,TGTGTCAGCAGCTTAGCCCCGTGCGGGATATTGAACACTGAAGCTTTCTTT
TRBJ2-3,TRBV20-1,TRBD2,-,CRARSASGHTDTQYF,TGCAGAGCCAGGTCAGCTAGCGGGCACACAGATACGCAGTATTTT
TRBJ1-1,TRBV10-3,TRBD1,once,CAISSPGQGNTEDFF,TGTGCCATCAGCAGTCCGGGACAGGGGAACACTGAAGATTTCTTT
TRBJ2-7,TRBV6-1,-,-,CASSYETGPHEQYF,TGTGCCAGTAGTTACGAGACAGGCCCCCACGAGCAGTACTTC
TRBJ2-1,TRBV12-3/TRBV12-4,-,few,CAGRTAWTSEQFF,TGTGCCGGCAGAACCGCCTGGACTTCGGAGCAGTTCTTC
TRBJ2-5,TRBV5-1,-,few,CASSEPGNLETQYF,TGCGCCAGCAGCGAGCCGGGAAATCTAGAGACCCAGTACTTC
TRBJ1-5,TRBV6-2/TRBV6-3,-,-,CASSILNNQPQHF,TGTGCCAGTAGCATACTTAACAATCAGCCCCAGCATTTT
TRBJ2-6,TRBV6-7,-,-,CASGYRGKKGANVLTF,TGTGCCAGCGGTTACAGAGGAAAAAAGGGGGCCAACGTCCTGACTTTC
TRBJ1-2,TRBV6-5,-,once,CASSYPQQLTVIGYTF,TGTGCCAGCAGTTACCCACAACAGCTGACAGTGATAGGCTACACCTTC
TRBJ2-3,TRBV19,-,-,CASINGDTQYF,TGTGCCAGTATTAACGGAGATACGCAGTATTTT
TRBJ2-1,TRBV11-2,TRBD2,-,CASSFSTGGGGIYNEQFF,TGTGCCAGCAGCTTTTCGACTGGCGGGGGAGGGATCTACAATGAGCAGTTCTTC
TRBJ2-7,TRBV20-1,-,many,CSARGQSVGYEQYF,TGCAGTGCTAGAGGACAATCGGTTGGGTACGAGCAGTACTTC
TRBJ1-2,TRBV4-2,TRBD1,-,CACHRGGDGNYGYTF,TGTGCCTGCCACAGGGGAGGGGACGGCAACTATGGCTACACCTTC
TRBJ2-7,TRBV20-1,-,-,CSARGGGGEQYF,TGCAGTGCTAGAGGAGGAGGAGGAGAGCAGTACTTC
TRBJ2-1,TRBV12-3/TRBV12-4,-,-,CASSPRTVQNEEFF,TGTGCCAGTAGTCCCCGGACAGTTCAGAATGAGGAGTTCTTC
TRBJ2-1,TRBV11-2,TRBD1,few,CASSFMGQGHNEQFF,TGTGCCAGTAGCTTCATGGGACAGGGTCACAATGAGCAGTTCTTC
TRBJ1-1,TRBV10-3,TRBD1,-,CATSEAQGTEAFF,TGTGCCACCAGTGAAGCACAGGGGACTGAAGCTTTCTTT
TRBJ2-2,TRBV29-1,-,many,CSVEKVTRGELFF,TGCAGCGTAGAGAAAGTGACTCGCGGGGAGCTGTTTTTT
TRBJ1-2,TRBV6-2/TRBV6-3,-,-,CASSYGNYSYTF,TGTGCTAGCAGTTACGGCAACTATAGCTACACCTTC
TRBJ2-6,TRBV20-1,-,-,CSAGLDTNSGANVLTF,TGTAGTGCGGGTTTGGACACCAACTCTGGGGCCAACGTCCTGACTTTC
TRBJ2-2,TRBV20-1,-,-,CSARDWRTGEPFF,TGCAGTGCTAGAGATTGGAGGACCGGGGAGCCTTTTTTT
TRBJ2-3,TRBV12-3/TRBV12-4,-,-,CASSPLGRTDTQYF,TGTGCCAGCAGTCCCTTGGGGCGCACAGATACACAGTATTTT
TRBJ2-1,TRBV6-1,-,many,CASSESGIHEQFF,TGTGCCAGCAGTGAGTCAGGGATCCATGAGCAGTTCTTC
TRBJ2-7,TRBV11-2,TRBD1,medium-sized,CASSLVGQGASEQYF,TGTGCCAGCAGCTTAGTTGGACAGGGGGCATCCGAGCAGTACTTC
TRBJ2-2,TRBV6-5,-,-,CASSWDFNTGELLF,TGTGCCAGCAGCTGGGACTTTAACACTGGGGAGCTGCTTTTT
TRBJ2-7,TRBV12-3/TRBV12-4,-,-,CASSVEGTHYEQYF,TGTGCCAGCAGTGTCGAGGGGACTCACTACGAGCAGTACTTC
TRBJ2-1,TRBV5-6,TRBD1,-,CASSLSQGAVDF,TGTGCTAGCAGCTTGTCACAGGGGGCGGTGGACTTC
TRBJ1-2,TRBV11-2,-,medium-sized,CASSLGSGFRGYTF,TGTGCCAGCAGCTTAGGGTCTGGGTTTCGAGGCTACACCTTC
TRBJ2-2,TRBV20-1,TRBD2,many,CSAGAGGNTGELFF,TGCAGTGCTGGAGCGGGGGGCAACACCGGGGAGCTGTTTTTT
TRBJ2-5,TRBV20-1,TRBD2,many,CSARPWASGSHRETQYF,TGCAGTGCTAGGCCTTGGGCTAGCGGGAGCCATAGAGAGACCCAGTACTTC
TRBJ1-1,TRBV6-2/TRBV6-3,-,-,CTSSGGRGGYTEAFF,TGTACCAGCAGTGGTGGCAGGGGTGGGTACACTGAAGCTTTCTTT
TRBJ2-3,TRBV28,-,few,CASTWGTSTDTQYF,TGTGCCAGCACCTGGGGGACGAGCACAGATACGCAGTATTTT
TRBJ1-1,TRBV20-1,-,-,CSSSRFPGQATAFF,TGCAGTTCTAGTCGTTTCCCTGGGCAGGCAACCGCTTTCTTT
TRBJ2-1,TRBV28,-,-,CAGRTGGGSCNEQFF,TGTGCCGGCAGAACAGGGGGGGGATCCTGCAATGAGCAGTTCTTC
TRBJ2-7,TRBV29-1,-,-,CIVEGTINNEQYF,TGCATCGTTGAAGGGACAATTAACAACGAGCAGTACTTC
TRBJ2-1,TRBV11-2,-,-,CASSLKTLGNNEQFF,TGTGCCAGCAGCTTGAAGACGCTGGGTAACAATGAGCAGTTCTTC
TRBJ2-2,TRBV11-2,-,many,CASSPDTGELFF,TGTGCCAGCAGCCCTGACACCGGGGAGCTGTTTTTT
TRBJ1-6,TRBV6-1,TRBD1,-,CASRQGQGAGNSSLHF,TGTGCCAGCAGGCAGGGACAGGGGGCCGGTAATTCATCCCTCCACTTT